Presented here are 15 T cell receptor beta chains from one specimen sequenced in a study of blood T cell repertoires in COVID-19. The assay was immunoSEQ multiplex PCR, and TCRdb's table has in-frame clones only and misses some. The profile shows around 150,000 clones, approximately 86% of them singletons. What was sequenced was peripheral blood. The receptors shown here come from a woman aged 60-70 years with active or convalescent COVID-19.

The CDR3 sequence is CASSVEGARDQPQHF. CDR3 nucleotides: TGTGCCAGCAGCGTTGAGGGGGCGCGAGATCAGCCCCAGCATTTT. This chain links TRBV9 with TRBJ1-5, with TRBD1 matching over 7 bases. This CDR3 region has 15 residues. The J segment lost 5 bases and the V segment lost 2 bases, leaving 7 bases of the junction unmatched. Germline V CDR1 and CDR2: SGDLS, YYNGEE.

CDR3 DNA: TGCGCCAGCAGCCAAGATAGTGGACTAGCGGGGGGCACAGATACGCAGTATTTT. It translates to CASSQDSGLAGGTDTQYF. This chain links TRBV4-3 with TRBJ2-3; 13 nucleotides agree with TRBD2. Germline CDR1 is LGHNA and CDR2 is YSLEER. V lost 0 bases, J lost 1 base, and 4 bases stayed unmatched. This CDR3 is 18 amino acids long.

This chain uses TRBV11-2 with TRBJ2-1, with D perhaps matching TRBD2 (6 bases). The V gene lost 5 bases and the J gene lost 9 bases, with 11 bases spanning the gap. From germline, CDR1 is SGHAT and CDR2 FQNNGV. The CDR3 has 12 residues. CDR3 sequence reads: CASSRTAGEQFF. In DNA form, the CDR3 reads TGTGCCAGCAGCCGAACAGCGGGTGAGCAGTTCTTC.

The gene calls are TRBV7-3 and TRBJ2-1, with 9 nucleotides matching TRBD2. V lost 5 bases and J lost 2; bases outside the gene matches: 4. Germline V lookup: CDR1 SGHTA, CDR2 FQGTGA. The CDR3 extends over 15 amino acids. The CDR3 DNA is TGTGCCAGCAGCCGCGGGAGGGGTCCCTACAATGAGCAGTTCTTC. It specifies CASSRGRGPYNEQFF.

This clone was seen more than once but under ten times. The chain has TRBV10-3 and TRBJ2-7, with 7 bases lining up with TRBD2. Trimming cost V 6 bases and J 5 bases; bases outside gene matches: 4. CDR3 size: 12 residues. Germline assignment: CDR1 ENHRY and CDR2 SYGVKD. The DNA of the CDR3 is TGTGCCATCAGCCCGAGCGGGGACGAGCAGTACTTC. Translated: CAISPSGDEQYF.

The chain links TRBV18 to TRBJ1-1; perhaps TRBD1 as D (6 bases). The CDR3 covers 16 residues. Germline CDR1 and CDR2: KGHSH and LQKENI. Trimming left V 5 bases short and J 4 bases short, with 20 bases between. The CDR3 sequence: CASSTQEGVGSTEAFF. In DNA form, the CDR3 reads TGTGCCAGCTCAACCCAAGAGGGGGTCGGAAGCACTGAAGCTTTCTTT.

V and J are TRBV2 and TRBJ2-3, with 8 bases lining up with TRBD2. The V gene end was trimmed by 6 bases and the J gene end by 0 bases; junction bases not matched to a gene: 2. The germline gives CDR1 SNHLY, CDR2 FYNNEI. This CDR3 has 14 amino acids. The CDR3 region has the DNA TGTGCCAGCAGCGAGCGGGGGAGCACAGATACGCAGTATTTT. The encoded protein is CASSERGSTDTQYF.

The chain combines TRBV18 with TRBJ1-4, with D tentatively TRBD1 (5 bases). Germline V gene data show CDR1 as KGHSH and CDR2 as LQKENI. The CDR3 is made up of 14 amino acids. Trimming took 2 bases from V and 5 from J, leaving 9 bases between them. CDR3 amino acids: CASSPGAPNEKLFF. The CDR3 DNA reads TGTGCCAGCTCACCAGGGGCCCCAAATGAAAAACTGTTTTTT.

This chain uses TRBV7-2 with TRBJ2-2, with TRBD1 matching 8 bases. The ends lost 9 bases at V and 4 bases at J; junction bases unmatched: 13. The CDR3 spans 16 residues. Germline loops: CDR1 SGHTA, CDR2 FQGNSA. This chain's CDR3 is CARRVAGGAGTGELFF. CDR3 in DNA: TGTGCCAGGCGCGTGGCAGGGGGCGCTGGCACCGGGGAGCTGTTTTTT.

V is TRBV18 and J is TRBJ1-2; 8 bases map to TRBD1. V was pared by 5 bases and J by 3 bases, with 5 bases of the junction left unmatched. The CDR3 is 14 amino acids. Germline V lookup: CDR1 KGHSH, CDR2 LQKENI. As DNA, the CDR3 is TGTGCCAGCTCATCTCAGGGGGCCGACTATGGCTACACCTTC. The encoded protein is CASSSQGADYGYTF. The whole variable domain, filled in from reference TRBV18 and TRBJ1-2, reads NAGVMQNPRHLVRRRGQEARLRCSPMKGHSHVYWYRQLPEEGLKFMVYLQKENIIDESGMPKERFSAEFPKEGPSILRIQQVVRGDSAAYFCASSSQGADYGYTFGSGTRLTVV.

V and J are TRBV7-9 and TRBJ2-7; 7 bases map to TRBD1. V gave up 5 bases and J gave up 7 bases; unmatched junction bases: 2. In germline, CDR1 is SEHNR, CDR2 FQNEAQ (reference sequence). This CDR3 comprises 11 residues. The CDR3 sequence is CASSQTGEQYF. CDR3 in DNA: TGTGCCAGCAGCCAGACAGGGGAGCAGTACTTC.

J is TRBJ1-6 and V is TRBV18, with 9 bases aligning to TRBD1. V trimming: 4 bases; J trimming: 7 bases; junction bases outside the gene matches: 2. This CDR3 has 14 residues. The germline V gene encodes CDR1 KGHSH and CDR2 LQKENI. The CDR3 region is CASSLDRGNSPLHF. The CDR3, as DNA: TGTGCCAGCTCACTCGACAGGGGGAATTCACCCCTCCACTTT.

V and J are TRBV5-1 and TRBJ2-7; 8 positions match TRBD2. V lost 1 base and J lost 4; bases outside the gene matches: 7. Germline V gene sequence: CDR1 SGHRS, CDR2 YFSETQ. The CDR3 runs to 15 residues. The chain's CDR3 is CASSLLPGGAYEQYF. DNA of the CDR3: TGCGCCAGCAGCTTGCTCCCCGGGGGGGCGTACGAGCAGTACTTC.

The chain recombines TRBV25-1 with TRBJ1-1; weak D call: TRBD1 (6 bases). In germline, CDR1 is MGHDK, CDR2 SYGVNS. This CDR3 has 14 residues. V was trimmed by 2 bases and J by 4 bases, leaving 11 bases between them. The CDR3 nucleotides are TGTGCCAGCAGTGAAATGGGGGCCGGCACTGAAGCTTTCTTT. As protein: CASSEMGAGTEAFF. The variable domain in full, completed from reference TRBV25-1 and TRBJ1-1, reads EADIYQTPRYLVIGTGKKITLECSQTMGHDKMYWYQQDPGMELHLIHYSYGVNSTEKGDLSSESTVSRIRTEHFPLTLESARPSHTSQYLCASSEMGAGTEAFFGQGTRLTVV.

The chain uses TRBV30 and TRBJ2-7; 9 bases map to TRBD2. Germline lookup yields CDR1 GTSNPN and CDR2 SVGIG (reference sequence). CDR3 length: 16 amino acids. V dropped 8 bases and J dropped 0; count of bases not matched to a gene: 14. The CDR3 DNA reads TGTGCCCTATTGCCAGCGGGGGGTCCTTCCTCCTACGAGCAGTACTTC. Residues: CALLPAGGPSSYEQYF.